The 19 T cell receptor beta chains listed next were all sequenced from one sample in a study of blood T cell repertoires in COVID-19. The repertoire was sequenced with immunoSEQ multiplex PCR; TCRdb's copy has only in-frame clones and lacks some. The sample lists around 300,000 clones, roughly 88% occurring once. The sequenced material came from PBMCs or T cells enriched from blood (not recorded which). Source of these receptors: a man younger than 40 who had recovered from COVID-19.

CDR3 DNA: TGTGCCAGCAGTTTATTTGACACCTCTGGAAACACCATATATTTT. Its translation: CASSLFDTSGNTIYF. V gene TRBV28 combines with J gene TRBJ1-3; no reliable D call. Trimming removed 1 base from V and 0 bases from J, with 7 bases in between. The CDR3 has 15 amino acids. Per germline, CDR1 MDHEN and CDR2 SYDVKM.

The chain couples TRBV4-2 to TRBJ2-1; 7 bases are shared with TRBD1. The CDR3 spans 16 residues. The germline gives CDR1 LGHNA, CDR2 YNFKEQ. Losses at the gene ends were 0 bases for V and 0 bases for J; bases not matched to a gene: 2. CDR3 protein: CASSQDRQGSYNEQFF. CDR3 nucleotide sequence: TGTGCCAGCAGCCAAGATAGACAGGGCTCCTACAATGAGCAGTTCTTC.

This clone was detected once. The rearrangement links TRBV28 to TRBJ1-2, with 9 nucleotides matching TRBD1. The V gene's germline CDR1 is MDHEN and CDR2 SYDVKM. The V segment lost 3 bases and the J segment 5 bases; nucleotides outside the gene matches: 7. This CDR3 region has 15 residues. CDR3 sequence reads: CASSLATGGGYGYTF. CDR3 DNA sequence: TGTGCCAGCAGTTTGGCGACAGGGGGAGGATATGGCTACACCTTC.

The chain combines TRBV5-1 with TRBJ2-2, with 8 bases that match TRBD2. With 0 bases clipped from V and 1 base from J, the junction kept 8 bases outside the gene matches. Germline values: CDR1 SGHRS, CDR2 YFSETQ. The CDR3 runs to 18 residues. The CDR3: CASSLVRGEIVNTGELFF. The CDR3, as DNA: TGCGCCAGCAGCTTGGTGCGGGGGGAAATCGTGAACACCGGGGAGCTGTTTTTT.

The chain is built from TRBV15 and TRBJ1-5; weak D call: TRBD1 (5 bases). This CDR3 has 16 amino acids. Germline V gene sequence: CDR1 LNHNV, CDR2 YYDKDF (reference sequence). Trimming removed 3 bases from V and 2 bases from J, with 14 bases in between. This CDR3 is CATSRGQGVRNQPQHF. CDR3 sequence (DNA): TGTGCCACCAGCAGGGGGCAAGGGGTGCGCAATCAGCCCCAGCATTTT.

The V call is TRBV2, the J call TRBJ2-7; 8 bases match TRBD2. Germline-derived CDR1 and CDR2 are SNHLY and FYNNEI. Trimming took 8 bases from V and 6 from J; bases not matched to a gene: 9. This CDR3 is built from 13 residues. Here the CDR3 reads CASGREGYVEQYF. For the CDR3, the DNA is TGTGCCAGCGGACGGGAGGGTTACGTCGAGCAGTACTTC.

The chain recombines TRBV6-5 with TRBJ2-7; 7 bases are shared with TRBD1. This CDR3 contains 14 residues. V was clipped by 2 bases and J by 2 bases; unmatched bases: 3. The V gene's germline CDR1 is MNHEY and CDR2 SVGAGI. The CDR3 DNA reads TGTGCCAGCAGTTACAGGACAGGAGCCTACGAGCAGTACTTC. Amino acid sequence: CASSYRTGAYEQYF.

The chain recombines TRBV27 with TRBJ2-2; no definite D call. The CDR3 runs to 14 residues. The V end was cut by 3 bases, the J end by 3 bases, with 8 bases between. Germline CDR1 reads MNHEY; CDR2 reads SMNVEV (reference sequence). The CDR3 region has the DNA TGTGCCAGCAGTTTCTTCCGTGACACCGGGGAGCTGTTTTTT. Translated: CASSFFRDTGELFF.

V usage is TRBV9 and J usage is TRBJ2-7; weak D call: TRBD2 (6 bases). CDR1 is SGDLS and CDR2 is YYNGEE in the germline V gene. This CDR3 has 15 residues. V lost 0 bases, J lost 6 bases, and 16 bases lay in between. CDR3 in amino acids: CASSVVVGGMGEQYF. Written as DNA, the CDR3 is TGTGCCAGCAGCGTAGTGGTCGGGGGAATGGGCGAGCAGTACTTC.

The V call is TRBV5-4, the J call TRBJ2-7; unclear D gene. This CDR3 has 15 residues. Between the trimmed V and J ends, which lost 5 bases and 4 bases, there was a span of 19 bases. Germline V gene sequence: CDR1 SGHNT, CDR2 YYREEE (reference sequence). CDR3 amino acids: CASSYLLAGSYEQYF. In DNA form, the CDR3 reads TGTGCCAGCAGTTACCTACTGGCAGGTAGTTACGAGCAGTACTTC.

The chain carries TRBV5-6 and TRBJ1-2; a possible D gene is TRBD1 (6 bases). Germline CDR1 SGHDT, CDR2 YYEEEE. The CDR3 spans 13 residues. The ends were cut back, 1 base at V and 14 bases at J, with 18 bases in the middle. Here the CDR3 reads CASSLWDTFKRTF. The CDR3 region has the DNA TGTGCCAGCAGCTTGTGGGACACTTTCAAAAGGACCTTC.

The chain links TRBV2 to TRBJ1-1; 8 bases are shared with TRBD1. V was pared by 3 bases and J by 0 bases, with 6 bases of the junction left unmatched. The CDR3 length is 16 residues. The V gene's germline CDR1 is SNHLY and CDR2 FYNNEI. The CDR3 reads CASSDGTGDMNTEAFF. In nucleotides, the CDR3 is TGTGCCAGCAGTGATGGGACAGGTGATATGAACACTGAAGCTTTCTTT.

The chain couples TRBV7-3 to TRBJ2-5; D is uncertain. This CDR3 comprises 14 residues. With 5 bases removed from V and 5 bases from J, the gap between germline ends came to 15 bases. The germline CDR1 and CDR2 sequences are SGHTA and FQGTGA. CDR3 region: CASSRGDGRETQYF. CDR3 nucleotide sequence: TGTGCCAGCAGCAGAGGAGACGGAAGGGAGACCCAGTACTTC.

The gene calls are TRBV5-1 and TRBJ2-7; TRBD2 is a possible D gene (5 bases). Trimming took 4 bases from V and 1 from J, leaving 12 bases between them. Per the germline V gene, CDR1 is SGHRS and CDR2 is YFSETQ. CDR3 length equals 14 residues. The DNA of the CDR3 is TGCGCCAGCAGCGAAGGGAGTGGGTCCTACGAGCAGTACTTC. Protein product: CASSEGSGSYEQYF.

V and J are TRBV30 and TRBJ2-1, with 7 bases that match TRBD2. The CDR3 extends over 14 amino acids. V shed 2 bases, J shed 7 bases, and the junction held 8 bases outside the gene matches. The V gene's germline CDR1 is GTSNPN and CDR2 SVGIG (reference sequence). This CDR3 is CAWSSLGGRNEQFF. Written as DNA, the CDR3 is TGTGCCTGGAGTTCGCTGGGAGGGAGAAATGAGCAGTTCTTC.

The gene calls are TRBV7-8 and TRBJ2-4, with TRBD1 identical over 9 bases. Germline values: CDR1 SGHVS, CDR2 FQNEAQ. The CDR3 is made up of 21 amino acids. Losses at the gene ends were 4 bases for V and 1 base for J; bases not matched to a gene: 20. CDR3 residues: CASSSKIGTGTKGLAKNIQYF. CDR3 sequence (DNA): TGTGCCAGCAGCTCCAAAATCGGGACAGGGACGAAGGGTCTTGCCAAAAACATTCAGTACTTC.

V is TRBV5-5 and J is TRBJ2-6; possibly TRBD1 for D (6 bases). The CDR3 has 17 amino acids. The germline V gene has CDR1 SGHKS and CDR2 YYEKEE (reference sequence). V was pared by 4 bases and J by 0 bases, with 14 bases between. The DNA of the CDR3 is TGTGCCAGCAGCCCAGGCCAGGGGTTCTCTGGGGCCAACGTCCTGACTTTC. It specifies CASSPGQGFSGANVLTF.

The chain links TRBV11-2 to TRBJ1-2, with D uncertain. V lost 1 base and J lost 2, with 11 bases in between. Germline V gives CDR1 SGHAT, CDR2 FQNNGV. This CDR3 is 15 amino acids long. The DNA of the CDR3 is TGTGCCAGCAGCTTAGGTTTTTCAGGAAACTATGGCTACACCTTC. Its translation: CASSLGFSGNYGYTF.

This chain links TRBV5-1 with TRBJ2-5; 8 bases line up with TRBD2. CDR3 size: 14 residues. Per germline, CDR1 SGHRS and CDR2 YFSETQ. V shed 2 bases, J shed 4 bases, and the junction held 4 bases outside the gene matches. The CDR3 coding sequence is TGCGCCAGCAGCTTACTAGCGGAGGGAGAGACCCAGTACTTC. It translates to CASSLLAEGETQYF.